Listed below are T cell receptor beta chains from one sample, sequenced in a study of response to subunit inactivated influenza vaccine. TCRdb ran MiXCR on the RT-PCR reads and lists one entry per CDR3 protein. This sample has 650,000 to 850,000 distinct CDR3 sequences, with 14% found just once. The starting material was PBMCs from blood, obtained 14 to 15 days before vaccination. The receptors come from a man aged 50 to 60 who received an inactivated influenza vaccine. The CDR3 runs from the conserved cysteine through the conserved F or W. Part of the rows lack a size; the others show once, few, many or a class for expanded clones.

many | TRBJ1-1 | TRBV9 | CASSETGGINTEAFF
few | TRBJ1-1 | TRBV4-3 | CASSHGGRNTEAFF
once | TRBJ1-1 | TRBV14 | CASRSQGLSTEAFF
NA | TRBJ2-1 | TRBV15 | CATSRDSTVYNEQFF
NA | TRBJ1-5 | TRBV12-3/TRBV12-4 | CASTERPNQPQHF
NA | TRBJ2-7 | TRBV30 | CALDGTSGSYEQYF
NA | TRBJ1-3 | TRBV20-1 | CSADRDRGNTIYF
few | TRBJ2-5 | TRBV5-1 | CASSLLDSKETQYF
few | TRBJ2-7 | TRBV11-2 | CASREEDRGVLEQYF
few | TRBJ2-7 | TRBV15 | CATSTTPGGRIFEQYF
many | TRBJ2-1 | TRBV5-1 | CASSLIGEQFF
few | TRBJ2-7 | TRBV19 | CASSNPGQTYEQYF
NA | TRBJ1-5 | TRBV20-1 | CSARDVGYDQPQHF
many | TRBJ2-7 | TRBV12-3/TRBV12-4 | CASSLLAYEQYF
many | TRBJ1-1 | TRBV30 | CAWSVGIMNTEAFF
many | TRBJ2-1 | TRBV5-1 | CASSLGWGQFF
NA | TRBJ2-3 | TRBV20-1 | CSAHSGLAGGRTDTQYF
few | TRBJ1-2 | TRBV29-1 | CSVVGQGADGYTF